Listed here are 21 T cell receptor beta chains from one sample, sequenced in a study of shared clonotypes between healthy human individuals. Produced via immunoSEQ multiplex PCR; TCRdb's table is partial and in-frame only. This sample has 400,000 or so clones, with around 96% found just once. The sequenced sample was memory CD8+ T cells sorted from blood. As to subset: CD45RO+ cells pooled with CCR7-negative TemRA cells. Receptors were obtained from a man younger than 40 in good health.

This chain joins TRBV9 and TRBJ2-5; TRBD2 might be the D (6 bases). This CDR3 spans 16 amino acids. Germline CDR1 and CDR2: SGDLS and YYNGEE. Trimming left V 4 bases short and J 2 bases short, with 18 bases between. The DNA for the CDR3 is TGTGCCAGCAGCTCCGGAGCGGGTGCCTGGCAAGAGACCCAGTACTTC. It specifies CASSSGAGAWQETQYF.

This chain uses TRBV30 with TRBJ1-2; 7 bases are a match to TRBD1. V trimming: 4 bases; J trimming: 5 bases; junction bases outside the gene matches: 10. The germline CDR1 and CDR2 sequences are GTSNPN and SVGIG (reference sequence). The length of the CDR3 is 14 residues. The CDR3 region is CAWNRDSLNYGYTF. DNA for the CDR3: TGTGCCTGGAATAGGGACAGTTTGAATTATGGCTACACCTTC.

This chain connects TRBV5-1 to TRBJ1-4, with 7 bases identical to TRBD1. Germline trimming cut 3 bases from V and 0 bases from J; bases unmatched to any gene: 2. The CDR3 loop spans 15 amino acids. Germline CDR1 reads SGHRS; CDR2 reads YFSETQ. For the CDR3, the DNA is TGCGCCAGCAGCTCTGACAGGGCAACTAATGAAAAACTGTTTTTT. This translates into CASSSDRATNEKLFF. The variable domain in full, completed from reference TRBV5-1 and TRBJ1-4, reads KAGVTQTPRYLIKTRGQQVTLSCSPISGHRSVSWYQQTPGQGLQFLFEYFSETQRNKGNFPGRFSGRQFSNSRSEMNVSTLELGDSALYLCASSSDRATNEKLFFGSGTQLSVL.

This chain links TRBV15 with TRBJ2-4; 11 nucleotides match TRBD2. Unmatched junction bases numbered 7, after V lost 0 bases and J lost 0 bases. Germline CDR1 and CDR2: LNHNV and YYDKDF (reference sequence). The CDR3 contains 19 residues. The chain's CDR3 is CATSREPTSGTLAKNIQYF. Here the CDR3 DNA reads TGTGCCACCAGCAGAGAACCGACTAGCGGGACCTTAGCCAAAAACATTCAGTACTTC.

The chain has TRBV27 and TRBJ1-2; a weak D match, TRBD1 (6 bases). Germline CDR1 MNHEY, CDR2 SMNVEV (reference sequence). Trimming removed 5 bases at V and 0 bases at J, with 19 bases between. The CDR3 runs to 17 residues. The CDR3 region is CASSPSSSRGANYGYTF. As DNA, the CDR3 is TGTGCCAGCAGTCCATCCTCTTCCAGGGGAGCTAACTATGGCTACACCTTC.

The chain couples TRBV2 to TRBJ2-3, with D perhaps matching TRBD2 (7 bases). From germline, CDR1 is SNHLY and CDR2 FYNNEI. Trimming pared 6 bases from V and 8 bases from J, leaving 21 bases between. CDR3 length: 15 amino acids. The CDR3 DNA reads TGTGCCAGCAGAAGTAAAGATGTGAGGGGGGGTACGCAGTATTTT. This encodes CASRSKDVRGGTQYF.

The chain couples TRBV7-2 to TRBJ2-5; perhaps TRBD1 as D (6 bases). This CDR3 is 14 amino acids long. V lost 2 bases to trimming and J lost 5 bases, with 12 bases between them. Germline V gene sequence: CDR1 SGHTA, CDR2 FQGNSA. CDR3 region: CASSLQQGRETQYF. The CDR3 bases are TGTGCCAGCAGCTTACAGCAGGGGCGGGAGACCCAGTACTTC. The full variable domain, in which reference TRBV7-2 and TRBJ2-5 provide the parts outside the CDR3, is GAGVSQSPSNKVTEKGKDVELRCDPISGHTALYWYRQSLGQGLEFLIYFQGNSAPDKSGLPSDRFSAERTGGSVSTLTIQRTQQEDSAVYLCASSLQQGRETQYFGPGTRLLVL.

This clone was found once. The CDR3 here is CASSMTGRTEAFF. In DNA form, the CDR3 reads TGTGCCAGTAGTATGACAGGGCGCACTGAAGCTTTCTTT. The chain couples TRBV19 to TRBJ1-1; 7 nucleotides agree with TRBD1. The V gene end was trimmed by 3 bases and the J gene end by 4 bases; junction bases not matched to a gene: 2. The CDR3 runs 13 residues. The V gene's germline CDR1 is LNHDA and CDR2 SQIVND (reference sequence).

This clone was picked up one time. The rearrangement uses TRBV5-4 and TRBJ2-7, with D perhaps TRBD1 (6 bases). The CDR3 is made up of 16 amino acids. Germline CDR1 and CDR2: SGHNT and YYREEE (reference sequence). V lost 4 bases and J 0 bases, leaving 17 bases between the germline ends. CDR3 bases: TGTGCCAGCAGCCCCAAGGGGGACCGTAGCTCCTACGAGCAGTACTTC. It codes for CASSPKGDRSSYEQYF.

The J gene is TRBJ2-7, the V gene TRBV7-9, with 9 bases fitting TRBD1. V was clipped by 5 bases and J by 3 bases; unmatched bases: 11. The CDR3 covers 16 residues. Germline V gives CDR1 SEHNR, CDR2 FQNEAQ (reference sequence). CDR3 DNA: TGTGCCAGCAGCCGACTACAGGGGGCGGTCAGCTACGAGCAGTACTTC. Translated: CASSRLQGAVSYEQYF.

The rearrangement uses TRBV9 and TRBJ1-2; no reliable D call. Germline V gene lookup returns CDR1 SGDLS and CDR2 YYNGEE. Deletions cut 0 bases from V and 0 bases from J, with 6 bases between. This CDR3 has 14 residues. The CDR3 sequence: CASSVGQANYGYTF. The DNA for the CDR3 is TGTGCCAGCAGCGTAGGGCAAGCTAACTATGGCTACACCTTC.

V usage is TRBV19 and J usage is TRBJ2-7; 7 bases map to TRBD1. V gave up 5 bases and J gave up 4 bases; unmatched junction bases: 2. Germline CDR1 reads LNHDA; CDR2 reads SQIVND (reference sequence). The CDR3 consists of 12 residues. The CDR3 nucleotides read TGTGCCAGTAGTCTGACAGGGTACGAGCAGTACTTC. Its translation: CASSLTGYEQYF. The full variable domain, with the rest looked up from reference TRBV19 and TRBJ2-7, is DGGITQSPKYLFRKEGQNVTLSCEQNLNHDAMYWYRQDPGQGLRLIYYSQIVNDFQKGDIAEGYSVSREKKESFPLTVTSAQKNPTAFYLCASSLTGYEQYFGPGTRLTVT.

For this clone: The same CDR3 is also encoded by other DNA sequences in this sample. The chain uses TRBV19 and TRBJ1-1, with D uncertain. Germline V lookup: CDR1 LNHDA, CDR2 SQIVND (reference sequence). Between the trimmed V and J ends, which lost 3 bases and 1 base, there was a span of 6 bases. The CDR3 runs to 13 residues. The CDR3 protein is CASSIGQNTEAFF. The CDR3 bases are TGTGCCAGTAGTATCGGCCAGAACACTGAAGCTTTCTTT.

This rearrangement joins TRBV18 to TRBJ2-7, with D maybe TRBD2 (6 bases). The CDR3 is made up of 14 amino acids. Trimming stripped 1 base from V and 2 bases from J, with 9 bases between. Germline V CDR1 and CDR2: KGHSH, LQKENI. CDR3 sequence reads: CASSPLGGTYEQYF. The CDR3 DNA reads TGTGCCAGCTCACCACTCGGCGGGACCTACGAGCAGTACTTC.

This chain links TRBV5-1 with TRBJ1-6; weak D call: TRBD1 (5 bases). Germline V CDR1 and CDR2: SGHRS, YFSETQ. This CDR3 region has 18 residues. V lost 0 bases and J 5 bases, leaving 18 bases between the germline ends. CDR3 sequence (DNA): TGCGCCAGCAGCTTGGCCTCGGCAGGGATAAGAAATAATTCACCCCTCCACTTT. It specifies CASSLASAGIRNNSPLHF.

This clone came up once. The V and J genes are TRBV11-2 and TRBJ2-1; D unresolved. The CDR3 sequence is 12 residues long. The germline V gene has CDR1 SGHAT and CDR2 FQNNGV. Trimming took off 4 bases at V and 8 bases at J, with 9 bases between the two ends. As DNA, the CDR3 is TGTGCCAGCAGCTGGCCGGTGGATGAGCAGTTCTTC. Translation: CASSWPVDEQFF.

The chain has TRBV5-1 and TRBJ2-2, with TRBD2 matching 7 bases. V lost 2 bases and J lost 0; bases outside the gene matches: 4. The germline V gene has CDR1 SGHRS and CDR2 YFSETQ. The length of the CDR3 is 16 residues. CDR3: CASSLLAPANTGELFF. The CDR3 DNA reads as TGCGCCAGCAGCTTACTAGCGCCGGCGAACACCGGGGAGCTGTTTTTT.

This sequence joins TRBV5-1 and TRBJ1-4; 9 nucleotides match TRBD1. Germline CDR1 and CDR2: SGHRS and YFSETQ. Losses at the gene ends were 0 bases for V and 4 bases for J; bases not matched to a gene: 7. The CDR3 is made up of 17 amino acids. The DNA for the CDR3 is TGCGCCAGCAGCTTGGCCGGGACAGGGAGTTTTAATGAAAAACTGTTTTTT. Translated: CASSLAGTGSFNEKLFF.

The sample holds one count of this clone. The chain carries TRBV30 and TRBJ2-7; 15 bases match TRBD2. CDR3 length equals 17 residues. The ends lost 3 bases at V and 4 bases at J; junction bases unmatched: 10. The germline CDR1 and CDR2 sequences are GTSNPN and SVGIG (reference sequence). CDR3 sequence (DNA): TGTGCCTGGAGGGCGGGACTAGCGGGAGGTTTAGAGTACGAGCAGTACTTC. It codes for CAWRAGLAGGLEYEQYF.

The chain employs TRBV18 and TRBJ1-2; D ambiguous. Germline CDR1 and CDR2: KGHSH and LQKENI. The CDR3 runs to 11 residues. Trimming took off 3 bases at V and 4 bases at J, with 3 bases between the two ends. The CDR3 here is CASSPSYGYTF. The CDR3 nucleotides read TGTGCCAGCTCACCGTCCTATGGCTACACCTTC.

The chain is built from TRBV6-5 and TRBJ1-2; D call uncertain. Germline lookup yields CDR1 MNHEY and CDR2 SVGAGI. V lost 0 bases and J lost 4, with 12 bases in between. This CDR3 spans 15 amino acids. The CDR3, as DNA: TGTGCCAGCAGTTACTCTAGCCGGCTCCGCTATGGCTACACCTTC. Its protein product is CASSYSSRLRYGYTF.